This record covers a single T cell receptor (beta chain). Its target antigen remains unknown. No much larger clone is present one base from it, and per-base qualities are unavailable. The CDR3 regions of human TCRbeta chains were subjected to immunosequencing. Per the authors' processing: TCRs in the repertoires were matched against a reference library of SARS-CoV-2-specific TCRs that had been generated with the MIRA antigen-specificity platform. Breadth was defined as the fraction of unique TCRs that were SARS-CoV-2-associated. Depth was defined as the fraction of total T cells that were SARS-CoV-2-associated. Using the MIRA data, every spike-specific TCR was mapped to the spike region that the TCR reacted to and assigned to either a CD4 or a CD8 class. Log10-transformed breadth and depth values were compared by one-way ANOVA with Sidak's multiple comparisons tests. Held by TCRdb, this immuneACCESS table contains in-frame sequences only and omits some clones. Under half of the omission traces to an unresolved V gene where checked; the cause of the rest is unknown. V and J calls plus clone size are reproduced from that table; the DNA served to infer D and trimming. The sample records about 99,000 clones, approximately 90% of which are singletons. Around 2.7% of the sample lies in the top ten.

The sample originates from a study of T cell responses to AZD1222 COVID-19 vaccine (dated by TCRdb to about 2021). Regarding the complete study: AZD1222 recipients with second doses at about 4 weeks or about 12 weeks were pooled, because spike-specific TCR depth and breadth did not differ between schedules. A total of around 240 trial participants underwent TCR sequencing, of whom about 200 had received two doses of AZD1222 and around 25 had received two doses of the MenACWY control vaccine. Enrollment into the trials was organized by age into subgroups of 18-55, 56-69 and 70-plus years, and those subgroups contained roughly 150, 30 and 60 TCR-sequenced participants, respectively.

Broad study findings and their caveats: Nearly half of unique spike-specific TCRs reportedly recognized epitopes outside regions mutated in the B.1.351 and B.1.1.7 variants. The vaccine-associated CD4 TCRs covered the entire spike protein, and the dominant responses fell in regions 160-218 and 743-854. Conclusions about previously exposed vaccinees are limited, since just 6 or 7 AZD1222 recipients were seropositive for SARS-CoV-2 at baseline. After two AZD1222 doses, spike-specific TCR breadth and depth were significantly higher than at day 0 and than in MenACWY recipients. Because no day 14 peak-response samples were available, repertoires were characterized only after the peak T cell response. The 56-69-year group was small, and its depth increase did not reach significance, likely because of low power. Most participants were white British and females outnumbered males, and the authors suggested that clonal diversity may have been underestimated.

Sample time point, as interpreted from the label and publication: baseline before first vaccination. Vaccinee samples came from UK trials COV001 and COV002, including a single-blind randomized controlled phase 2/3 trial of AZD1222 (ChAdOx1 nCoV-19) in healthy adults. For TCRbeta chain sequencing, PBMC samples were collected from trial participants at day 0 and at day 28 after the second dose. The source of this sequence is an adult in good health. The sample was peripheral blood, taken on day 0 of AZD1222 vaccination.

CDR3 reads: CASSLNSNQPQHF. The nucleotide sequence reads TGTGCCAGCAGTTTAAATAGCAATCAGCCCCAGCATTTT. The chain is made from TRBV12-3 or TRBV12-4 and TRBJ1-5, with the D gene too uncertain to name. V is pared back by 2 bases and J by 0 bases, with 2 bases lying between the germline termini. The CDR3 measures 13 amino acids from cysteine to phenylalanine. Here the CDR3 DNA is all that survives: 39 bases in frame from base 1.